This T cell receptor (beta chain) was captured in a study of blood T cell repertoires in COVID-19. Overall study context: Acute-phase and convalescent COVID-19 samples originated in the United States, Italy and Spain. T cells, B-cell-depleted T cells, or PBMCs provided the cDNA or gDNA that served as material.

Per the study methods: Estimation of nucleated cell counts relied on the amplification of reference gene primers. TCRdb's table, derived via immunoSEQ multiplex PCR, lists solely in-frame clones and lacks some. V, J and clone size are those of that table, while D and trimming were read from the DNA. Of approximately 170,000 clones in the sample, about nine tenths are singletons; the top ten hold about 3.9%. Germline V lookup: CDR1 ENHRY, CDR2 SYGVKD. The CDR3 length is 17 residues. The junction had 9 bases not matched to a gene; V was cut back by 6 bases and J by 0 bases. The chain carries TRBV10-3 and TRBJ2-3, with 10 bases identical to TRBD2. The sequencing input was peripheral blood. The source is a woman in her seventies with acute or convalescent COVID-19. The DNA for the CDR3 is TGTGCCATCAGCCGGACTAGCGGCCGCCTTAGCACAGATACGCAGTATTTT. Its translation is CAISRTSGRLSTDTQYF.